This is a list of T cell receptor beta chains from one sample in a study of blood T cell repertoires in COVID-19. Assay used: immunoSEQ multiplex PCR; TCRdb lists only in-frame clones, some missing. The top ten clones hold 1.6% of a sample with about 300,000 clones, roughly 88% of them seen once. Sequencing input: peripheral blood. These receptors came from a woman in her thirties with COVID-19, enrolled during active disease. Both conserved end residues are part of each CDR3. The D gene is left open where the match is weak. Only part of the rows carry a size: once, few, many, or a class if the clone is expanded.

V,size,D,J,DNA,CDR3
TRBV6-5,-,-,TRBJ1-5,TGTGCCAGCAACTACAGGAATCAGCCCCAGCATTTT,CASNYRNQPQHF
TRBV27,-,-,TRBJ1-5,TGTGCCAGCACGGGACCGGGAGGCAATCAGCCCCAGCATTTT,CASTGPGGNQPQHF
TRBV5-4,-,TRBD1,TRBJ1-1,TGTGCCAGCAGCTTAGGGGGCGCCGCTGAAGCTTTCTTT,CASSLGGAAEAFF
TRBV18,-,TRBD1,TRBJ2-2,TGTGCCAGCACCCTGACAGGGGGCGAGGTCACCGGGGAGCTGTTTTTT,CASTLTGGEVTGELFF
TRBV7-9,-,-,TRBJ1-2,TGTGCCAGCAGCTTAGACAGGGATTCTGGCTACACCTTC,CASSLDRDSGYTF
TRBV14,-,TRBD1,TRBJ1-2,TGTGCCAGCAGCCAAGCCCGAGGGACAGGGGATGGCTACACCTTC,CASSQARGTGDGYTF
TRBV11-3,-,TRBD1,TRBJ1-2,TGTGCCAGCAGCTTAGACAGGGGGAGCTATGGCTACACCTTC,CASSLDRGSYGYTF
TRBV6-2/TRBV6-3,once,TRBD1,TRBJ2-3,TGTGCCAGCAGTTACTGGTCGGGACAGGCCAACACAGATACGCAGTATTTT,CASSYWSGQANTDTQYF
TRBV4-2,-,TRBD1,TRBJ1-3,TGTGCCAGCAGCCAAGCAGGGACAGCTGGAAACACCATATATTTT,CASSQAGTAGNTIYF
TRBV7-9,-,TRBD2,TRBJ2-3,TGTGCCAGCAGCTTGGGTAGCGGCGGGGGACCACGCACAGATACGCAGTATTTT,CASSLGSGGGPRTDTQYF
TRBV6-6,-,TRBD1,TRBJ1-1,TGTGCCAGCAGTATGACAGGGCCTGAAGCTTTCTTT,CASSMTGPEAFF
TRBV6-6,-,TRBD1,TRBJ2-7,TGTGCCAGCAGTTGTTCGGACAGGGAGGTCTACGAGCAGTACTTC,CASSCSDREVYEQYF
TRBV29-1,many,TRBD2,TRBJ2-3,TGCAGCGTGGGACTAGCGGTTAGGGATACGCAGTATTTT,CSVGLAVRDTQYF
TRBV4-2,-,TRBD2,TRBJ2-1,TGTGCCAGCAGCCAAGAAGGCGGGGGGACTTACAATGAGCAGTTCTTC,CASSQEGGGTYNEQFF
TRBV6-5,-,-,TRBJ2-2,TGTGCCAGCAGTTCAGTAAATACCGGGGAGCTGTTTTTT,CASSSVNTGELFF
TRBV10-3,-,TRBD2,TRBJ2-5,TGTGCCATCAGTGAGCCTGAGCGGGGGGGCGTAGAGACCCAGTACTTC,CAISEPERGGVETQYF
TRBV5-5,-,TRBD1,TRBJ1-6,TGTGCCAGCAGCTCAGGACAGGGGGCTGTATCTAATTCACCCCTCCACTTT,CASSSGQGAVSNSPLHF
TRBV9,-,TRBD1,TRBJ2-3,TGTGCCAGCAGCGACAGACAGGGGGTAGTTACAGATACGCAGTATTTT,CASSDRQGVVTDTQYF
TRBV19,-,-,TRBJ1-5,TGTGCCAGTAGTATAGGCCGATTACCTCCGCGTTATAGCAATCAGCCCCAGCATTTT,CASSIGRLPPRYSNQPQHF
TRBV2,-,TRBD1,TRBJ1-6,TGTGCCAGCAGTCTGACAGGGATTAATTCACCCCTCCACTTT,CASSLTGINSPLHF
TRBV18,-,-,TRBJ1-5,TGTGCCAGCTCACCACCGGGAACAGGAAACCAGCCCCAGCATTTT,CASSPPGTGNQPQHF
TRBV11-1,-,-,TRBJ2-7,TGTGCCAGCAGCTTAGAATTCGGGGATCTCGGCGAGCAGTACTTC,CASSLEFGDLGEQYF
TRBV7-2,once,TRBD2,TRBJ2-7,TGTGCCAGCAGCCCTCATAGCGGGACGAGCTCCTACGAGCAGTACTTC,CASSPHSGTSSYEQYF
TRBV9,-,-,TRBJ2-1,TGTGCCAGCAGCGTAGCTGGGGGGATGTGGTTCAATGAGCAGTTCTTC,CASSVAGGMWFNEQFF
TRBV19,-,-,TRBJ1-4,TGTGCCAGTAGTATATCGGGGGAGAATGAAAAACTGTTTTTT,CASSISGENEKLFF
TRBV28,-,TRBD2,TRBJ2-3,TGTGCCAGCAGTTTGCGGGGGGGCCAAGATACGCAGTATTTT,CASSLRGGQDTQYF
TRBV7-6,few,TRBD2,TRBJ2-7,TGTGCCAGCAGCAGACTAGCGGGGAGCTCCTACGAGCAGTACTTC,CASSRLAGSSYEQYF
TRBV5-1,-,TRBD1,TRBJ1-3,TGCGCCAGCAGCTCAGGGGGCACTACCTTTTCTGGAAACACCATATATTTT,CASSSGGTTFSGNTIYF
TRBV6-6,-,-,TRBJ1-1,TGTGCCAGCAGTTACTCCCTCGAAGCTTTCTTT,CASSYSLEAFF
TRBV11-2,-,TRBD1,TRBJ1-3,TGTGCCAGCAGCTTCCGGGACAGAAATTCGGGAAACACCATATATTTT,CASSFRDRNSGNTIYF
TRBV11-2,-,-,TRBJ1-1,TGTGCCAGCAGCTTCGGGGGGCGCGGGGGGACTGAAGCTTTCTTT,CASSFGGRGGTEAFF
TRBV24-1,-,TRBD1,TRBJ2-1,TGTGCCACGAGGGACAGCTCCTACAATGAGCAGTTCTTC,CATRDSSYNEQFF
TRBV27,-,TRBD1,TRBJ1-2,TGTGCCAGCAGTCAGACAGGGGGCAATGGCTACACCTTC,CASSQTGGNGYTF